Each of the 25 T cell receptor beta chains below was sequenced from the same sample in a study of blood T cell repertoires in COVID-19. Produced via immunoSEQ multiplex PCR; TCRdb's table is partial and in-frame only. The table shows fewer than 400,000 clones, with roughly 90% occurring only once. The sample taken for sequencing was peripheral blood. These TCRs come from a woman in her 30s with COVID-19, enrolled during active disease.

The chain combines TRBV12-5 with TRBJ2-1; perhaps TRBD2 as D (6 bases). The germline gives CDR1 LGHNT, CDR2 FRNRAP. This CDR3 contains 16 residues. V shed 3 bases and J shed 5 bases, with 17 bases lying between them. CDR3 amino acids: CASGFQVDYRDNEQFF. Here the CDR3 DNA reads TGTGCTAGTGGTTTTCAAGTGGACTATCGGGACAATGAGCAGTTCTTC.

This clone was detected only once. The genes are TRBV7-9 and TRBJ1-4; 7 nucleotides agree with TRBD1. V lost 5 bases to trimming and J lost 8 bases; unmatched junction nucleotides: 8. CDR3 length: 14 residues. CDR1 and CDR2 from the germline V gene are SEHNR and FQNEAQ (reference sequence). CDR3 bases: TGTGCCAGCAGCCCCGACAGGGTAGGAGAAAAACTGTTTTTT. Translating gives CASSPDRVGEKLFF. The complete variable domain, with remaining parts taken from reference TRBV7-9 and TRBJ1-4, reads DTGVSQNPRHKITKRGQNVTFRCDPISEHNRLYWYRQTLGQGPEFLTYFQNEAQLEKSRLLSDRFSAERPKGSFSTLEIQRTEQGDSAMYLCASSPDRVGEKLFFGSGTQLSVL.

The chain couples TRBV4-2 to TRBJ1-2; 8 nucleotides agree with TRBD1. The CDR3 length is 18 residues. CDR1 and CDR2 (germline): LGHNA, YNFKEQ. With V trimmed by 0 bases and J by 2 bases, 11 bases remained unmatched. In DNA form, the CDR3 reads TGTGCCAGCAGCCAAGATCTCCTCGGGTGGACAGGGAACTATGGCTACACCTTC. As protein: CASSQDLLGWTGNYGYTF.

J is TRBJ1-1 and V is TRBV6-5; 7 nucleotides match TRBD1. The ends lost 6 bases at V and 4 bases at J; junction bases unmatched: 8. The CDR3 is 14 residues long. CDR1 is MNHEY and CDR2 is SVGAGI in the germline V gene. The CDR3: CASRRQGGRTEAFF. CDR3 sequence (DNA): TGTGCCAGCAGGCGACAGGGTGGACGCACTGAAGCTTTCTTT.

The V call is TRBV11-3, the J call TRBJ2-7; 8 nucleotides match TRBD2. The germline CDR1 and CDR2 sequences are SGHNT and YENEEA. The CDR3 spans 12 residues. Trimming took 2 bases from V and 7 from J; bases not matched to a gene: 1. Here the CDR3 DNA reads TGTGCCAGCAGCTTACGGGGGGGAGAGCAGTACTTC. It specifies CASSLRGGEQYF. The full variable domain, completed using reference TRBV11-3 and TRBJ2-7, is EAGVVQSPRYKIIEKKQPVAFWCNPISGHNTLYWYLQNLGQGPELLIRYENEEAVDDSQLPKDRFSAERLKGVDSTLKIQPAELGDSAVYLCASSLRGGEQYFGPGTRLTVT.

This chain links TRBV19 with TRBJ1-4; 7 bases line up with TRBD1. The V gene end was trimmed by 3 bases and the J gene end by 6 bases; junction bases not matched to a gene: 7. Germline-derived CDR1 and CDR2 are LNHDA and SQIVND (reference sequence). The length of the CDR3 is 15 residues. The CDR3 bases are TGTGCCAGTAGTATTTCGGGACAGCCCTATGAAAAACTGTTTTTT. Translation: CASSISGQPYEKLFF.

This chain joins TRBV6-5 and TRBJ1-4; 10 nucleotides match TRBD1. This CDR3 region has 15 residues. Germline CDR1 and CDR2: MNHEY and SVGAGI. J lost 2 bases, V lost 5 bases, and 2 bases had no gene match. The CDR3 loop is CASSRTGGTNEKLFF. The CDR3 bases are TGTGCCAGCAGTCGGACAGGGGGGACTAATGAAAAACTGTTTTTT.

CDR3 DNA sequence: TGTGCCAGCAGTTACGAGGGTGCGAGAAATGAGCAGTTCTTC. It translates to CASSYEGARNEQFF. The V and J genes are TRBV6-2 or TRBV6-3 and TRBJ2-1, with D possibly TRBD2 on 5 matching bases. The CDR3 totals 14 residues. Germline V lookup: CDR1 MNHEY, CDR2 SVGEGT. Trimming left V 2 bases short and J 7 bases short, with 12 bases between.

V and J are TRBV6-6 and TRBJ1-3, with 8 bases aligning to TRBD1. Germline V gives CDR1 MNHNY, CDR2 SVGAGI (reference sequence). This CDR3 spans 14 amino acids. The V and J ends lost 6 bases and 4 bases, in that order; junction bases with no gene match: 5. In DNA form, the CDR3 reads TGTGCCAGCAGATCAGGGGGCACAGGAAACACCATATATTTT. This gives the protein CASRSGGTGNTIYF.

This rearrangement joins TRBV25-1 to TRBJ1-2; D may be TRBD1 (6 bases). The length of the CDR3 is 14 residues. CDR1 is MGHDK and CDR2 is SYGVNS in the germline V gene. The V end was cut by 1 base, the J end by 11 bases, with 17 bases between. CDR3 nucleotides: TGTGCCAGCAGTGAATCGCAGGGGCGAAAGGGGTACACCTTC. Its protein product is CASSESQGRKGYTF.

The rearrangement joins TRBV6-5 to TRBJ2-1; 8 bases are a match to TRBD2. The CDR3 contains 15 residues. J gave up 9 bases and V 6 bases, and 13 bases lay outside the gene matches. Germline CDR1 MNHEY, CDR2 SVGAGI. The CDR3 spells CASSLGLAVLGEQFF. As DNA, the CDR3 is TGTGCCAGCAGCCTTGGACTAGCCGTTTTAGGTGAGCAGTTCTTC.

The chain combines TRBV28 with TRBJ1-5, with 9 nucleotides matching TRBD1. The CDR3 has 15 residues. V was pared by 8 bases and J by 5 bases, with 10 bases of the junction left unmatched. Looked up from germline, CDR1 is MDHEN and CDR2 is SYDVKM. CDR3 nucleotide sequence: TGTGCCAGCCATATACAGGGGGCGAGTTATCAGCCCCAGCATTTT. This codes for CASHIQGASYQPQHF.

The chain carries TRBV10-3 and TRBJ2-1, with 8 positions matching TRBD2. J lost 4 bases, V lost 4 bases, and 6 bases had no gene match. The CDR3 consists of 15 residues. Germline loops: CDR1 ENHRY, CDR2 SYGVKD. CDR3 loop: CAISVSTSGYNEQFF. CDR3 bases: TGTGCCATCAGTGTATCAACTAGCGGATACAATGAGCAGTTCTTC.

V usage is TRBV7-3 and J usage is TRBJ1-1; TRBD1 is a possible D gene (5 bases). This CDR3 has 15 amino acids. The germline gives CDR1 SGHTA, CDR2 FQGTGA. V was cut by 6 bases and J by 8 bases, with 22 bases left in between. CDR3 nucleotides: TGTGCCAGCAGGCCTAATACAGGTTTTGACGGAGAAGCTTTCTTT. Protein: CASRPNTGFDGEAFF.

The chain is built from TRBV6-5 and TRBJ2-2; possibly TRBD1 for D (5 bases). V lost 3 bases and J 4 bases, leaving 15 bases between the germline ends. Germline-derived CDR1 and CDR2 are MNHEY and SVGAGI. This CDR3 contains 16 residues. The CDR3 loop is CASSYYQGHSTGELFF. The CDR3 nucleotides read TGTGCCAGCAGTTATTATCAGGGTCACTCCACCGGGGAGCTGTTTTTT.

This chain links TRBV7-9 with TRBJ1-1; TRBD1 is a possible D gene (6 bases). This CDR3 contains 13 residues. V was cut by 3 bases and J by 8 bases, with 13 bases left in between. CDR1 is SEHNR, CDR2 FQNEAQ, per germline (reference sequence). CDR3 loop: CASSLVGQREAFF. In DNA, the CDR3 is TGTGCCAGCAGCTTGGTGGGACAAAGGGAAGCTTTCTTT. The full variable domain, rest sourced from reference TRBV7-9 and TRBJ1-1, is DTGVSQNPRHKITKRGQNVTFRCDPISEHNRLYWYRQTLGQGPEFLTYFQNEAQLEKSRLLSDRFSAERPKGSFSTLEIQRTEQGDSAMYLCASSLVGQREAFFGQGTRLTVV.

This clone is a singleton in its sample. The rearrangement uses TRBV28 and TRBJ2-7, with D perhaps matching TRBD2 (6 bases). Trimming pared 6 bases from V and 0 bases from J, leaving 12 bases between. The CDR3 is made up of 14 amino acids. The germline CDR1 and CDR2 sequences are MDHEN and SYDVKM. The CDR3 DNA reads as TGTGCCAGCAGGAAAGGCGGGAACTCCTACGAGCAGTACTTC. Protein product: CASRKGGNSYEQYF. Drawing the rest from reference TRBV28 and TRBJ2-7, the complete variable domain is DVKVTQSSRYLVKRTGEKVFLECVQDMDHENMFWYRQDPGLGLRLIYFSYDVKMKEKGDIPEGYSVSREKKERFSLILESASTNQTSMYLCASRKGGNSYEQYFGPGTRLTVT.

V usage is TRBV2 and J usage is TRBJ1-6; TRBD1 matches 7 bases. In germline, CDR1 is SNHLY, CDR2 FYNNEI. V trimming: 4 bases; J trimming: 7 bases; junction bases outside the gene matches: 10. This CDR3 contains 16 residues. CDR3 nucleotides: TGTGCCAGCAGTGTCTACAGTGACAGGGCCAATTCACCCCTCCACTTT. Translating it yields CASSVYSDRANSPLHF. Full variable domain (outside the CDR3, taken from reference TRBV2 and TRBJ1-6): EPEVTQTPSHQVTQMGQEVILRCVPISNHLYFYWYRQILGQKVEFLVSFYNNEISEKSEIFDDQFSVERPDGSNFTLKIRSTKLEDSAMYFCASSVYSDRANSPLHFGNGTRLTVT.

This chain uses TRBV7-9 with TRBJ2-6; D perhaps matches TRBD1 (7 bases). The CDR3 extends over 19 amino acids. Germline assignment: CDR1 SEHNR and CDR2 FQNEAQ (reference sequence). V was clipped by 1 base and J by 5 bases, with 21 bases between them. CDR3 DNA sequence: TGTGCCAGCAGCTTAGGGCTTCAGGGGGGCCTGAGGAGGGCCAACGTCCTGACTTTC. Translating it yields CASSLGLQGGLRRANVLTF. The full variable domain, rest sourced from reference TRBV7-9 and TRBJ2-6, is DTGVSQNPRHKITKRGQNVTFRCDPISEHNRLYWYRQTLGQGPEFLTYFQNEAQLEKSRLLSDRFSAERPKGSFSTLEIQRTEQGDSAMYLCASSLGLQGGLRRANVLTFGAGSRLTVL.

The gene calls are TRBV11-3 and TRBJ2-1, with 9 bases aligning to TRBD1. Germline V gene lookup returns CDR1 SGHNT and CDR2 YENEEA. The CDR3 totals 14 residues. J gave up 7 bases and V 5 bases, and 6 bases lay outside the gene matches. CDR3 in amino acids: CASSARDRENEQFF. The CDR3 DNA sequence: TGTGCCAGCAGCGCCCGGGACAGGGAGAATGAGCAGTTCTTC.

CDR3 in DNA: TGTGCCAGCAGTGCTCCGGGACAGATCTCTGGAAACACCATATATTTT. Its protein is CASSAPGQISGNTIYF. The V call is TRBV6-6, the J call TRBJ1-3, with 7 bases that match TRBD1. Looked up from germline, CDR1 is MNHNY and CDR2 is SVGAGI (reference sequence). The CDR3 is made up of 16 amino acids. V lost 5 bases and J lost 0; bases outside the gene matches: 7.

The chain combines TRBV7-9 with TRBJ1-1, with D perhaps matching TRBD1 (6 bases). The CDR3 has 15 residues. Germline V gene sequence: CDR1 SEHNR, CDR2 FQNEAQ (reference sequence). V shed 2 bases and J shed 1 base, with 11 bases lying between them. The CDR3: CASSLQGSSNTEAFF. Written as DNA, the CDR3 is TGTGCCAGCAGCTTACAGGGGTCCTCGAACACTGAAGCTTTCTTT.

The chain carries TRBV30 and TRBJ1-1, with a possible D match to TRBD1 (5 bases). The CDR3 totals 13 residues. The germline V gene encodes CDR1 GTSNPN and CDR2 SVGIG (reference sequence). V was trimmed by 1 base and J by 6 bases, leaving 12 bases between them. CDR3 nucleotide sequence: TGTGCCTGGAGTGCCCAGGGTATACCTGAAGCTTTCTTT. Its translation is CAWSAQGIPEAFF.

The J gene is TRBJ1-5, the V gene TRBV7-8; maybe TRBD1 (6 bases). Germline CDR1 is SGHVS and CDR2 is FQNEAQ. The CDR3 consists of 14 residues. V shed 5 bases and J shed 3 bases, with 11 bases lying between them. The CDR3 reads CASSLDRNNQPQHF. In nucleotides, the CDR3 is TGTGCCAGCAGCCTGGACAGAAACAATCAGCCCCAGCATTTT.

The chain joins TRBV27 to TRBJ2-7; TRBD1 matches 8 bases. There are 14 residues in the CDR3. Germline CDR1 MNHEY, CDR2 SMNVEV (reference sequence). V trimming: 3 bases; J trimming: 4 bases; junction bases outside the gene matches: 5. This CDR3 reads CASSLAGQGYEQYF. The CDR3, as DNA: TGTGCCAGCAGTTTGGCCGGACAGGGTTACGAGCAGTACTTC.